The clone carrying this TCR beta chain was seen just once. The data stem from a study of T cell responses to AZD1222 COVID-19 vaccine. The CDR3 covers 18 residues. V was clipped by 3 bases and J by 0 bases; unmatched bases: 9. Measured with immunoSEQ multiplex PCR; TCRdb has only the in-frame clones, and not every one. This table has fewer than 100,000 clones, roughly 85% appearing once. The material was peripheral blood, obtained on day 0 of AZD1222 vaccination. This sequence was found in an adult in good health. The rearrangement links TRBV23-1 to TRBJ2-2, with TRBD1 matching over 8 bases. TRBV23-1 is given ORF status, its function remaining uncertain. CDR3 region: CASSHATGAVTNTGELFF. CDR3 in DNA: TGCGCCAGCAGTCATGCGACAGGGGCCGTTACGAACACCGGGGAGCTGTTTTTT.